The TCR beta chain under discussion was sequenced for a study of control samples from healthy donors and cancer patients. Libraries were prepared by immunoSEQ multiplex PCR; TCRdb keeps only in-frame clonotypes and omits some of them. The data show 260,000 or so clones, around 80% seen once. Germline assignment: CDR1 LNHNV and CDR2 YYDKDF (reference sequence). There are 18 residues in the CDR3. Trimming pared 0 bases from V and 0 bases from J, leaving 15 bases between. The source material was PBMCs. The rearrangement joins TRBV15 to TRBJ2-1; TRBD1 might be the D (5 bases). This clonotype was sampled from a woman aged 60-75 years with lung cancer. For the CDR3, the DNA is TGTGCCACCAGCAGAGACGAGACTCAGGGCCCCTCCTACAATGAGCAGTTCTTC. Residues: CATSRDETQGPSYNEQFF.